This T cell receptor beta chain is drawn from a study of blood T cell repertoires in COVID-19. CDR1 is SGHVS and CDR2 is FQNEAQ in the germline V gene. The CDR3 loop spans 15 amino acids. With 1 base removed from V and 3 bases from J, the gap between germline ends came to 9 bases. The method was immunoSEQ multiplex PCR; TCRdb's version includes in-frame clones alone and lacks a portion of them. The sample has 430,000 or so clones, 70% to 90% seen once. Cohorts were based on clinical histories the participants reported. Sequencing was done on a sample of PBMCs or T cells enriched from blood (not recorded which). The J gene is TRBJ2-2, the V gene TRBV7-8, with D perhaps matching TRBD1 (5 bases). The sequence was collected from a woman aged 18-30 years who had been exposed to COVID-19. The CDR3 region is CASSLEQVDTGELFF. The CDR3 bases are TGTGCCAGCAGCTTAGAACAGGTTGACACCGGGGAGCTGTTTTTT.